The 6 T cell receptor beta chains in this list originate from one sample, sequenced in a study of blood T cells in healthy people across ages. With a J-beta primer mix and a sample-barcoded 5' primer, a second PCR ran roughly 7 to 11 cycles. MiXCR, run by TCRdb on the 5' RACE reads, gives a single entry per CDR3 protein. This table has roughly 1.4 million distinct CDR3 sequences, approximately 60% appearing once. The sequencing input was blood. The receptors here all came from a man between 18 and 35 years old in good health.

The chain uses TRBV6-5 and TRBJ1-2, with D tentatively TRBD1 (5 bases). The CDR3 covers 14 residues. Germline-derived CDR1 and CDR2 are MNHEY and SVGAGI. Trimming took 5 bases from V and 7 from J, leaving 17 bases between them. CDR3 region: CASSIRDPRAGYTF. The DNA of the CDR3 is TGTGCCAGCAGTATACGGGACCCTCGGGCTGGCTACACCTTC.

The chain couples TRBV12-3 or TRBV12-4 to TRBJ2-4, with D possibly being TRBD2 (6 bases). The germline V and J ends were trimmed by 4 bases and 13 bases, with 17 bases remaining between them. The length of the CDR3 is 13 residues. The CDR3 protein is CASSSQHPGEQYF. DNA of the CDR3: TGTGCCAGCAGTTCTCAGCATCCGGGAGAGCAGTACTTC.

V and J are TRBV5-1 and TRBJ2-7; 8 bases line up with TRBD2. With the DNA end fitting TRBJ2-5 better, the J assignment may be wrong. CDR1 is SGHRS and CDR2 is YFSETQ in the germline V gene. This CDR3 spans 15 amino acids. The CDR3, as DNA: TGCGCCAGCAGCTTGGATACTAGCGGAATGGGGACCCAGTACTTC. It encodes CASSLDTSGMGTQYF.

This chain connects TRBV3-1 to TRBJ2-5; 13 bases fit TRBD2. J was trimmed by 11 bases and V by 0 bases; bases with no gene match: 9. This CDR3 contains 16 residues. CDR1 LGHDT and CDR2 YNNKEL come from the germline V gene (reference sequence). The CDR3 region has the DNA TGTGCCAGCAGCCAAGATACTAGCGGGAGGGCCCGGGAGCAGTACTTC. It codes for CASSQDTSGRAREQYF.

The rearrangement uses TRBV6-5 and TRBJ2-1, with D possibly called TRBD1 or TRBD2 (5 bases each). Germline CDR1 and CDR2: MNHEY and SVGAGI. Trimming took off 7 bases at V and 5 bases at J, with 18 bases between the two ends. The CDR3 loop spans 15 amino acids. CDR3 loop: CASKNGASQDNEQFF. CDR3 nucleotide sequence: TGTGCCAGCAAGAATGGGGCTAGCCAAGACAATGAGCAGTTCTTC.

This rearrangement joins TRBV2 to TRBJ1-2; D is unresolved. V was shortened by 3 bases and J by 5 bases, with 7 bases between the two germline ends. The CDR3 length is 12 residues. Per germline, CDR1 SNHLY and CDR2 FYNNEI. The CDR3 bases are TGTGCCAGCAGTGATCTGCTGTATGGCTACACCTTC. Amino acid sequence: CASSDLLYGYTF.